This T cell receptor (beta chain) was captured by sequencing in a study of beta chain features in type 1 diabetes. At the level of the study: Patients were similar to healthy donors in age and gender (as well as in cell yields).

Every bit of the isolated RNA underwent reverse transcription, so sequencing read expressed TCRB transcripts. Libraries were prepared by immunoSEQ multiplex PCR; TCRdb keeps only in-frame clonotypes and omits some of them. The profile shows 250,000 to 350,000 clones, approximately 10% of them singletons. Per germline, CDR1 SQVTM and CDR2 ANQGSEA. The CDR3 sequence is 12 residues long. V was clipped by 6 bases and J by 4 bases; unmatched bases: 4. The chain combines TRBV29-1 with TRBJ2-5; 8 bases align to TRBD2. The source of this sequence is a woman aged 25 to 39 in good health. Input material: naive CD4+ T cells from blood. CDR3 nucleotides: TGCAGCGTCAATCGGGAGGGAGAGACCCAGTACTTC. Translation gives CSVNREGETQYF.